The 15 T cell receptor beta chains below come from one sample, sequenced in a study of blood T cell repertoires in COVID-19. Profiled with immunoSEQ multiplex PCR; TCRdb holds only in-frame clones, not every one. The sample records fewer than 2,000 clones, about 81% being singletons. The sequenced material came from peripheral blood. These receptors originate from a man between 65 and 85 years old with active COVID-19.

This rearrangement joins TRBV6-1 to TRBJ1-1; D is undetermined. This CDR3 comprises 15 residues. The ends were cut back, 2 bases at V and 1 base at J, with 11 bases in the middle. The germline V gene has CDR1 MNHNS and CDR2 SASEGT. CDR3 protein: CASSEKGRGNTEAFF. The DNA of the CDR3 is TGTGCCAGCAGTGAAAAGGGCCGGGGGAACACTGAAGCTTTCTTT.

Here the CDR3 reads CASLGLAGLSYEQYF. CDR3 DNA sequence: TGTGCCAGCCTGGGGCTAGCGGGCCTTTCCTACGAGCAGTACTTC. This chain uses TRBV6-6 with TRBJ2-7, with 8 bases matching TRBD2. This CDR3 comprises 15 residues. CDR1 and CDR2 from the germline V gene are MNHNY and SVGAGI (reference sequence). Losses at the gene ends were 8 bases for V and 1 base for J; bases not matched to a gene: 10.

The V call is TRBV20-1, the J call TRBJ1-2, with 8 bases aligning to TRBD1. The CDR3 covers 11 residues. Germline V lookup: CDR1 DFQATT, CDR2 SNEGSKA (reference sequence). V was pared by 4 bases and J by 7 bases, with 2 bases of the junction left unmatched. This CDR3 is CSAKTGVGYTF. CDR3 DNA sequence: TGCAGTGCTAAGACAGGGGTTGGCTACACCTTC.

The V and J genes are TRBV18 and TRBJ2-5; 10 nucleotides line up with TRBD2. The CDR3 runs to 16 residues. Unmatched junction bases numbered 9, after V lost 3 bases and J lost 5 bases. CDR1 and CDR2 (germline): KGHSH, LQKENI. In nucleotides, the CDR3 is TGTGCCAGCTCACCCCCCCTAGCGGGAGAGAAGGAGACCCAGTACTTC. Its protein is CASSPPLAGEKETQYF.

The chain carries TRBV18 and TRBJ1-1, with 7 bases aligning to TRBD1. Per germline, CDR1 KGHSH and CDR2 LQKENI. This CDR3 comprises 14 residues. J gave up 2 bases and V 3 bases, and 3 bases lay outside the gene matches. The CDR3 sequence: CASSPKGGNTEAFF. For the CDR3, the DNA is TGTGCCAGCTCACCGAAAGGGGGCAACACTGAAGCTTTCTTT.

CDR3 sequence reads: CASSQDLEASGGATDTQYF. The DNA of the CDR3 is TGTGCCAGCAGCCAAGATCTCGAAGCTAGCGGGGGGGCGACAGATACGCAGTATTTT. V gene TRBV3-1 (or the pseudogene TRBV3-2) combines with J gene TRBJ2-3, with 12 bases identical to TRBD2. After removal of 0 bases from V and 3 bases from J, the junction contained 10 bases not matched to a gene. The CDR3 totals 19 residues. CDR1 LGHDT and CDR2 YNNKEL come from the germline V gene (reference sequence).

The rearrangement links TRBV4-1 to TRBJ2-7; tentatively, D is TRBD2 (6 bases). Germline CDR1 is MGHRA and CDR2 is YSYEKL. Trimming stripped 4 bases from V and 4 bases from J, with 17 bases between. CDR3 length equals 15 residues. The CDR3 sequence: CASSPQPGDGYEQYF. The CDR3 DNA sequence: TGCGCCAGCAGCCCACAGCCGGGAGATGGATACGAGCAGTACTTC.

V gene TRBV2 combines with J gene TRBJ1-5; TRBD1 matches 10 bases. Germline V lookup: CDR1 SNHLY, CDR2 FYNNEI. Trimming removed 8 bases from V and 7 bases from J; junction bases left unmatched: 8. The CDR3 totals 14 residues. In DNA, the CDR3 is TGTGCCAGCTCGGAGACAGGGGGCAGCCAGCCCCAGCATTTT. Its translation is CASSETGGSQPQHF. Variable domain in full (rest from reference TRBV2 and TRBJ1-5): EPEVTQTPSHQVTQMGQEVILRCVPISNHLYFYWYRQILGQKVEFLVSFYNNEISEKSEIFDDQFSVERPDGSNFTLKIRSTKLEDSAMYFCASSETGGSQPQHFGDGTRLSIL.

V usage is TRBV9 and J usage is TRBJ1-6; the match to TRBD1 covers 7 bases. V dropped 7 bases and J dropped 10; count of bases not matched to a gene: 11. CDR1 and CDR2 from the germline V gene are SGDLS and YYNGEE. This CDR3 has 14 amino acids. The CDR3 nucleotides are TGTGCCAGCGCTTCGGGACAGATACTATCACCCCTCCACTTT. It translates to CASASGQILSPLHF.

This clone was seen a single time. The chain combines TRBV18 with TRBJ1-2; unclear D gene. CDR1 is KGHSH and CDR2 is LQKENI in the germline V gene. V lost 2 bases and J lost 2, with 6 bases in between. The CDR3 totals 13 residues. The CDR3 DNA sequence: TGTGCCAGCTCACCAGACGGGAACTATGGCTACACCTTC. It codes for CASSPDGNYGYTF.

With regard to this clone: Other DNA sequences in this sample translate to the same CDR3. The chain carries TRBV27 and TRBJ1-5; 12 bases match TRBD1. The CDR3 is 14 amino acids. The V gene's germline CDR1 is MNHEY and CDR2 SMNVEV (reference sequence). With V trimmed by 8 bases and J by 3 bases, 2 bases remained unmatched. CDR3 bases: TGTGCCAGCGGGGACAGGGGGCCCAATCAGCCCCAGCATTTT. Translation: CASGDRGPNQPQHF.

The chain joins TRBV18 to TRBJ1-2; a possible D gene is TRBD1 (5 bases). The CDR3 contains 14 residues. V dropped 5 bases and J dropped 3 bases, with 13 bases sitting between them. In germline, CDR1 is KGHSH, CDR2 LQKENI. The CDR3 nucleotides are TGTGCCAGCTCAGAAAACAGGAGAGACTATGGCTACACCTTC. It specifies CASSENRRDYGYTF.

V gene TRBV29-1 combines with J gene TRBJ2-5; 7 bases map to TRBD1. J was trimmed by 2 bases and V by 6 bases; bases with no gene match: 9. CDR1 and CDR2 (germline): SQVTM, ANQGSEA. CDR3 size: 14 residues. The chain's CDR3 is CSVTRGTAQETQYF. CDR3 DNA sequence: TGCAGCGTAACTCGTGGGACAGCTCAAGAGACCCAGTACTTC.

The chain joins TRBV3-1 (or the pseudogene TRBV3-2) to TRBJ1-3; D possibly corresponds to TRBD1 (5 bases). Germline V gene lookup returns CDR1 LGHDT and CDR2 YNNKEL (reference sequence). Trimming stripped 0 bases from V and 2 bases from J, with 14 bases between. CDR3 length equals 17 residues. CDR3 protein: CASSQDIGALAGNTIYF. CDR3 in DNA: TGTGCCAGCAGCCAAGATATAGGGGCGTTGGCTGGAAACACCATATATTTT.

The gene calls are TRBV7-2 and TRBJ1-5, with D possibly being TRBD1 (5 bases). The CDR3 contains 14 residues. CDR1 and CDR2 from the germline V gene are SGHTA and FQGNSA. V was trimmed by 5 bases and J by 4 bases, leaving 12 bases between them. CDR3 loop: CASSQQVLNQPQHF. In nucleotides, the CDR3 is TGTGCCAGCAGCCAACAGGTGTTAAATCAGCCCCAGCATTTT.